The entry below gives a single T cell receptor beta chain sequence along with its context. In its sample, this clonotype was seen many times. Its antigen has not been determined. No qualities accompany the bases; no much larger clone lies one base away. The Immunoverse kit was used to build TCR libraries from about 400 ng RNA, with molecular barcoded adaptors covering alpha/delta and beta/gamma chains. The same RNA used for transcriptome sequencing was used for TCR library preparation. TCR libraries were sequenced on an Illumina HiSeq 4000 with 2 x 150 cycles. Regarding the original processing steps: With MiXCR, TCR reads were aligned to human V, D, J and C references and assembled into CDR3 clonotypes, with quality filtering and error correction included. The tcR package in R was used to analyze clonotype counts and gene usage diversity. Raw mapping reads were checked after the RNA-seq reads had been mapped by STAR aligner version 2.5.3a onto the human GRCh37 genome. IR-seq fastq files were randomly downsampled with Seqtk 1.3 to test the effect of sequencing depth on detected clonotypes. The public sequencing data were trimmed at Q25 with fastp and processed into clonotypes with MiXCR by TCRdb, which kept only in-frame beta chains. Here each entry gathers all rows of one CDR3 protein and keeps the most common genes and DNA. TCRdb, rather than the study authors, made the V and J calls. Within this sample are tens of thousands of distinct CDR3 sequences, with roughly 12% of them counted one time only. The ten largest make up approximately 15% of the sample.

This sample is part of a study of read filtering for tumor transcriptome and immune sequencing (TCRdb year 2020). Regarding the complete study: The cohort consisted of approximately 17 male and over eleven female patients, with a mean age of roughly 66 years and an age range of roughly 47 to 85. Whole-transcriptome libraries were prepared with the TruSeq RNA Access Library Prep Kit after DNase treatment. By revised international staging, roughly eight patients were R-ISS I, roughly 17 were R-ISS II and about seven were R-ISS III. One of the main goals was to work out a read-filtering strategy for immune repertoire data, in particular whether clonotypes backed by only a single read should be removed. TCR-region mapped reads per sample ranged from about 4.05 to 11 million with IR-seq versus only about 75 to 1,400 with RNA-seq. Using the same bone marrow samples, the study compared TCR repertoires obtained by targeted immune repertoire sequencing with those obtained by bulk whole-transcriptome sequencing. General study outcomes and caveats: Rather than purified T cells, the sorted CD138-negative fraction was a mixed bone marrow immune population. Compared with RNA-seq, IR-seq captured clonotypes at much higher depth and more reliably, and a smaller IR-seq throughput was enough to identify most shared clonotypes. Single-read clonotypes made up roughly 81% of clonotypes but about 3.2% of total reads in IR-seq, and over 65% of clonotypes and 44.6% of reads in RNA-seq. The correlation between IR-seq and RNA-seq shared clonotype proportions rose when single-read clonotypes were removed.

Each patient had bone marrow sampled at the time of active disease. Ficoll-Hypaque density gradient centrifugation was used to isolate the bone marrow mononuclear cells. Myeloma plasma cells were removed and CD138-negative cells were obtained by negative selection following labeling with CD138 magnetic microbeads on a MACS separator. Flow cytometry with CD138 antibodies on an Attune NxT was used to check how pure the isolated cells were. TRIzol reagent was used to extract total RNA, which was then quantified with a NanoDrop spectrophotometer. Paired RNA-seq and IR-seq were performed on each patient's CD138-negative bone marrow sample. Based on the germline V gene (reference sequence), the CDR1 and CDR2 sequences are DFQATT and SNEGSKA. Between the V and J ends, shortened by 0 bases and 6 bases respectively, the junction contains 9 bases. The CDR3 runs 13 amino acids, cysteine and phenylalanine included. The only DNA kept is the CDR3, 39 bases in frame from the first base.

This sequence uses TRBV20-1 and TRBJ2-1, and the D gene may be TRBD2, 5 bases matching. Sequencing input: a population of CD138-negative cells sorted from bone marrow. The sample's cell subset or site label, in plain terms: bone marrow mononuclear cells depleted of CD138+ plasma/myeloma cells by negative magnetic selection. This TCR was sampled from a donor at least 40 years old with multiple myeloma. This receptor carries the CDR3 CSARDNSVNEQFF. At the DNA level, the sequence is TGCAGTGCTAGAGATAATAGCGTCAATGAGCAGTTCTTC.